This T cell receptor beta chain was sequenced during a study of identical twins (dated by TCRdb to between 2015 and 2016). For context, the study as a whole: To test whether fetal clonotypes persist, the study used deep sequencing on TCR alpha and beta repertoires from monozygotic twins, unrelated adults of various ages, and cord blood. To rule out contamination, replicate twin experiments were performed at different times with different library preparation protocols. The investigation overall reported the following: Excess twin sharing in beta out-of-frame sequences was weaker because fewer shared sequences lowered the signal-to-noise ratio. Compared with coincidental sharing between unrelated individuals, out-of-frame TCR alpha sequences shared between twins showed an excess of sequences with low generation probability. Because the same donors could not be followed over many years, the conclusions relied on cross-sectional statistical analysis. Fewer insertions were carried by abundant cord blood beta clonotypes, a similar but weaker trend appeared in young adult naive repertoires, and no such trend appeared in memory repertoires. Zero-insertion analyses could be partly confounded by invariant T cells such as MAIT and iNKT, although diverse VJ usage argued against such confounding for most clonotypes. Recombination models systematically underestimated out-of-frame TCR alpha sharing in monozygotic twins but agreed with sharing between unrelated individuals.

All donors were healthy Caucasians. Three unrelated non-twin adults were also sequenced: a male aged 18 to 30, a male aged 50 to 59 and a female aged 50 to 59. Using Miltenyi CD45RO+ enrichment and human naive T-cell isolation kits, memory (CD45RO+) and naive T cells were isolated from PBMC. This clonotype occurred many times. It lacks a known antigen. No clone much larger than this one lies a single base away; base qualities are absent. Trimming takes 6 bases from V and 0 bases from J, and the germline ends sit 9 bases apart. Reading from cysteine to phenylalanine, the CDR3 counts 13 amino acids. Only the CDR3 DNA is retained, 39 bases long and in frame from the first base. Preparation of the library involved 5' RACE. The sequencer listed for this sample is Illumina HiSeq 2000. Template switching introduced a universal primer binding site; the final cDNA contained a unique molecular identifier, enabling accurate counting of TCR cDNA molecules. First-strand cDNA for TCR alpha and beta chains was synthesized from specific primers in the conserved constant-segment region. Each cDNA library was double barcoded, with a SMART-Mk sample barcode plus Illumina barcodes, to control for contamination. TruSeq adapter sequences, together with Illumina sample barcodes, were added in two successive PCR steps. The TCR alpha and beta cDNA libraries were sequenced on the Illumina HiSeq platform using custom primers. The paper's processing steps were these. MiGEC processed the raw reads to extract unique molecular identifiers, while MiXCR was used to determine the CDR3 positions. For each individual, recombination models were inferred using an EM algorithm with the repgenHMM and IGoR tools. Shared clonotype analysis was performed with the tcR package in R, normalizing sharing by the product of cloneset sizes. Out-of-frame nonproductive sequences were analyzed to study raw recombination free of thymic and clonal selection effects. TCRdb reran the public reads through fastp at Q25 and MiXCR, keeping productive beta chains. CDR3 protein sequences are deduplicated, and each keeps its most common genes and DNA. Here the V and J calls rest on TCRdb's processing, not on the authors' analysis. Recorded for this sample are roughly 690,000 distinct CDR3 sequences; approximately 6.1% of them occurred a single time. The ten largest make up roughly 1.8% of the sample.

The rearrangement combines TRBV12-3 or TRBV12-4 with TRBJ2-7, and TRBD2 may be the D gene, going by 6 matching bases. This TCR derives from a man younger than 35 in good health. Specimen: naive T cells sorted from blood. Sample cell subset or site, as interpreted from the label and publication: cells isolated with a human naive T-cell isolation kit. The DNA sequence is as follows: TGTGCCAGCAGGCCCGGGGGCTCCTACGAGCAGTACTTC. Its protein reads: CASRPGGSYEQYF.